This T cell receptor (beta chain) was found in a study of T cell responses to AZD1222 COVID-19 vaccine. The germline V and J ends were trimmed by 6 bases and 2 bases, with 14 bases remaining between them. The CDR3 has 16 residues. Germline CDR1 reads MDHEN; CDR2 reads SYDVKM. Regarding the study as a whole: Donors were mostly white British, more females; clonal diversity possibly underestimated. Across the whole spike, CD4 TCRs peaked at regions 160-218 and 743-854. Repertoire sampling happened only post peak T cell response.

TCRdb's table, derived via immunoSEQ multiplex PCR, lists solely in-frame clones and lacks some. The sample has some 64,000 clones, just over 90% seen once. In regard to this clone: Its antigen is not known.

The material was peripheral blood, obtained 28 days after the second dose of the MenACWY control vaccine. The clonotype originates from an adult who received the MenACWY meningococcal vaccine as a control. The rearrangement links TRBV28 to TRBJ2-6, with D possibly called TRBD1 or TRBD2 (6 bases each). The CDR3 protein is CASRRQRGAGANVLTF. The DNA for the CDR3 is TGTGCCAGCAGACGACAGAGGGGGGCTGGGGCCAACGTCCTGACTTTC.